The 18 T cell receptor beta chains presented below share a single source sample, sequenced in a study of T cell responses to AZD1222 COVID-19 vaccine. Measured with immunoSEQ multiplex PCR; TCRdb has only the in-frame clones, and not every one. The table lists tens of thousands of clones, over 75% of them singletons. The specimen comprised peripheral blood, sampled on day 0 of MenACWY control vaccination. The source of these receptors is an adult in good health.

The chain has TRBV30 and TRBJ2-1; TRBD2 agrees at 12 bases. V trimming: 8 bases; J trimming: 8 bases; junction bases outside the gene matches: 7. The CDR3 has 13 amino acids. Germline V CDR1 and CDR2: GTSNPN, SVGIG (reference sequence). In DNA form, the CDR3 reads TGTGCCCTAAGGACTAGCGGGAAGGATGAGCAGTTCTTC. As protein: CALRTSGKDEQFF.

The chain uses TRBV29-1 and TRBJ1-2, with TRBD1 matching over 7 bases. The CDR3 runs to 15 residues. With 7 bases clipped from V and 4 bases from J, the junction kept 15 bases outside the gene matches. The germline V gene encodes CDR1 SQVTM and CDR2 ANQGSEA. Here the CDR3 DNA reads TGCAGCGCCGGGGGTGTTTTGACAGGGACCTATGGCTACACCTTC. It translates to CSAGGVLTGTYGYTF.

Written as DNA, the CDR3 is TGTGCCAGCAGCGTAGTCCCGGGCCACTACGAGCAGTACTTC. Amino acids: CASSVVPGHYEQYF. The rearrangement links TRBV9 to TRBJ2-7; D is uncertain. The V gene's germline CDR1 is SGDLS and CDR2 YYNGEE. The CDR3 has 14 residues. The V end lost 0 bases, the J end lost 3 bases, and 10 bases lay between the germline ends.

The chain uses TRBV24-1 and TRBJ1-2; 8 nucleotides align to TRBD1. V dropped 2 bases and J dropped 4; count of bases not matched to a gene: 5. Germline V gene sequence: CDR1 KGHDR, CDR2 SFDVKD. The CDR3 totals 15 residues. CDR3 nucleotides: TGTGCCACCAGTGATTCCCAGGACAGGGCCTATGGCTACACCTTC. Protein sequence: CATSDSQDRAYGYTF.

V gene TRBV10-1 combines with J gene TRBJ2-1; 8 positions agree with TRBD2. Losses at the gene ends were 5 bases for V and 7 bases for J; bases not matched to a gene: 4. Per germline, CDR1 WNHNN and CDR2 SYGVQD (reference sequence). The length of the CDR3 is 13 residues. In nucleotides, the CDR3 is TGCGCCAGCAGTTCGATAGCGGGGAATGAGCAGTTCTTC. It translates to CASSSIAGNEQFF.

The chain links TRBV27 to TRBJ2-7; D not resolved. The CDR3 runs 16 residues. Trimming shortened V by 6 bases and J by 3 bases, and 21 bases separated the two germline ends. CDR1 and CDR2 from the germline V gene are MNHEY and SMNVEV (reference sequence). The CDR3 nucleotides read TGTGCCAGCAGCTCCCCTCCCTGGCAGGTCAACTACGAGCAGTACTTC. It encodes CASSSPPWQVNYEQYF.

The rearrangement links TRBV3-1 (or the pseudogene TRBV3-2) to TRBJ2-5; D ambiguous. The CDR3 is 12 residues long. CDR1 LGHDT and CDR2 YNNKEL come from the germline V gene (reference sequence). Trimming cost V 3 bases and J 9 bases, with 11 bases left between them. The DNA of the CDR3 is TGTGCCAGCAGCCATCGGAAACATGCCCAGTACTTC. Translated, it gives CASSHRKHAQYF.

As DNA, the CDR3 is TGTGCCAGTAGTCTCAGGGGCGCGGATGAAAAACTGTTTTTT. Its translation: CASSLRGADEKLFF. The chain is built from TRBV19 and TRBJ1-4; TRBD1 is a possible D gene (6 bases). The V gene lost 5 bases and the J gene lost 6 bases, with 13 bases spanning the gap. Germline V gene lookup returns CDR1 LNHDA and CDR2 SQIVND (reference sequence). The CDR3 contains 14 residues.

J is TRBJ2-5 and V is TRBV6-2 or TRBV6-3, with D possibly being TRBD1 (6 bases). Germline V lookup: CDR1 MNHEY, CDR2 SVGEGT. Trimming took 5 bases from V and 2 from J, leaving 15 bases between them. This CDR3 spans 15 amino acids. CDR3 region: CASSPPTGWQETQYF. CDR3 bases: TGTGCCAGCAGTCCACCAACAGGGTGGCAAGAGACCCAGTACTTC.

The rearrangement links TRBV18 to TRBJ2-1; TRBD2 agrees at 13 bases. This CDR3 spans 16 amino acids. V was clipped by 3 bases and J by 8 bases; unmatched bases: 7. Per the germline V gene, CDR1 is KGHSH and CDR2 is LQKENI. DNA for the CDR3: TGTGCCAGCTCACCGCCGGGACTAGCGGGACGCTATGAGCAGTTCTTC. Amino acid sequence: CASSPPGLAGRYEQFF. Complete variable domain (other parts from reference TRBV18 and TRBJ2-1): NAGVMQNPRHLVRRRGQEARLRCSPMKGHSHVYWYRQLPEEGLKFMVYLQKENIIDESGMPKERFSAEFPKEGPSILRIQQVVRGDSAAYFCASSPPGLAGRYEQFFGPGTRLTVL.

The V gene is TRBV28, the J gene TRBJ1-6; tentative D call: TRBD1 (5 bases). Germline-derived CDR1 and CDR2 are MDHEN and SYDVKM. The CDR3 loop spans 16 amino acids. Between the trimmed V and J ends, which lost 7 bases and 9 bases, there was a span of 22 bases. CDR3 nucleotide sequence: TGTGCCAGCACCACAGCGGGGTGGAGGGACCCTTCACCCCTCCACTTT. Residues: CASTTAGWRDPSPLHF. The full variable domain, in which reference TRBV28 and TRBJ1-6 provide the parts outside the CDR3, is DVKVTQSSRYLVKRTGEKVFLECVQDMDHENMFWYRQDPGLGLRLIYFSYDVKMKEKGDIPEGYSVSREKKERFSLILESASTNQTSMYLCASTTAGWRDPSPLHFGNGTRLTVT.

The CDR3 region has the DNA TGTGCCAGCAGCGTAGATACGCTCTATAATTCACCCCTCCACTTT. Translating it yields CASSVDTLYNSPLHF. The rearrangement links TRBV9 to TRBJ1-6, with no clear D. Germline V gene lookup returns CDR1 SGDLS and CDR2 YYNGEE. The CDR3 has 15 amino acids. Trimming cost V 0 bases and J 3 bases, with 7 bases left between them.

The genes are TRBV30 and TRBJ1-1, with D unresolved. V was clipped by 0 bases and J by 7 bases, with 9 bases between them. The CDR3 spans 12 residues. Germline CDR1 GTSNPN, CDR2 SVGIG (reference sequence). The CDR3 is CAWSVRNGEAFF. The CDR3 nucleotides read TGTGCCTGGAGTGTACGTAACGGTGAAGCTTTCTTT.

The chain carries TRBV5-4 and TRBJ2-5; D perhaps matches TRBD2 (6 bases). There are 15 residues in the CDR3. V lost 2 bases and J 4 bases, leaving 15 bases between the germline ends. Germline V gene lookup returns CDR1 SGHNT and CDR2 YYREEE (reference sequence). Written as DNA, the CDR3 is TGTGCCAGCAGCTTAAGGACTACCGGGGGAGAGACCCAGTACTTC. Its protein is CASSLRTTGGETQYF.

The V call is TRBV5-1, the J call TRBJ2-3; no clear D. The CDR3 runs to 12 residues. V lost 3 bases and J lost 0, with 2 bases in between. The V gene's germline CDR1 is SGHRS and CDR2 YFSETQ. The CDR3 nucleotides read TGCGCCAGCAGCTGGAGCACAGATACGCAGTATTTT. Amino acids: CASSWSTDTQYF.

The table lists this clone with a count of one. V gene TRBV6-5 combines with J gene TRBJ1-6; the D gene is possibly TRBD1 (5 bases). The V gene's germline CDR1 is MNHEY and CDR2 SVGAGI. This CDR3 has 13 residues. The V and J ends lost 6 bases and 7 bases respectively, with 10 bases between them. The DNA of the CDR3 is TGTGCCAGCAGCGGGGACGGCAATTCACCCCTCCACTTT. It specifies CASSGDGNSPLHF.

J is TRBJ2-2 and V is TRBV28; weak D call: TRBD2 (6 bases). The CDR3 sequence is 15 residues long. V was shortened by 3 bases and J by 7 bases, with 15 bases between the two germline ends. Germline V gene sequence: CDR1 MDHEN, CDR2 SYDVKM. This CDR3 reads CASSFSSGGSGELFF. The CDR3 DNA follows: TGTGCCAGCAGTTTTAGTTCCGGGGGAAGCGGGGAGCTGTTTTTT. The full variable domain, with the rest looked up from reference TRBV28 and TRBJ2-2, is DVKVTQSSRYLVKRTGEKVFLECVQDMDHENMFWYRQDPGLGLRLIYFSYDVKMKEKGDIPEGYSVSREKKERFSLILESASTNQTSMYLCASSFSSGGSGELFFGEGSRLTVL.

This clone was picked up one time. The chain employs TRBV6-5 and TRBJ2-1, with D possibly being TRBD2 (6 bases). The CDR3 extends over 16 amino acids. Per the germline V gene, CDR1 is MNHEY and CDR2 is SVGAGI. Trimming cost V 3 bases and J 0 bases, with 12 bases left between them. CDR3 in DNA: TGTGCCAGCAGTTATATTAGCGGAGTCTCCTACAATGAGCAGTTCTTC. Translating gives CASSYISGVSYNEQFF.